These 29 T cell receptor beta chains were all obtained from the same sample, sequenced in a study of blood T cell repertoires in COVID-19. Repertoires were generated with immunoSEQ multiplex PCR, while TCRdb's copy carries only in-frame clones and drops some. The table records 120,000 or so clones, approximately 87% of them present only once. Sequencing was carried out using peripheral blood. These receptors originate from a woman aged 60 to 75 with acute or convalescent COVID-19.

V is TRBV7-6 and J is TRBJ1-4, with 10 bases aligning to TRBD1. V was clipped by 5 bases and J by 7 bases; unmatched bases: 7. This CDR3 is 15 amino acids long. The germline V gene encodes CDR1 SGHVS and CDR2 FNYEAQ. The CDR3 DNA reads TGTGCCAGCAGCGCCTGGACAGGGGGAGCTGAAAAACTGTTTTTT. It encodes CASSAWTGGAEKLFF.

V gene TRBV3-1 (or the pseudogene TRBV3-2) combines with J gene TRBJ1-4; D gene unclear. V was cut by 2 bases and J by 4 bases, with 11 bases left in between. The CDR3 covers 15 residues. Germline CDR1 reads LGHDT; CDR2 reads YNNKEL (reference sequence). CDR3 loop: CASSQNVLGNEKLFF. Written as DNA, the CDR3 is TGTGCCAGCAGCCAAAACGTTCTCGGTAATGAAAAACTGTTTTTT.

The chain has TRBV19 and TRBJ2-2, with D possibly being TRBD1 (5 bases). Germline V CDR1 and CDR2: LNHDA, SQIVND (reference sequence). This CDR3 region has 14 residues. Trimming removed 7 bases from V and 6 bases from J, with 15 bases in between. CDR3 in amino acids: CASNEQGRSGELFF. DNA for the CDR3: TGTGCCAGTAATGAGCAGGGAAGGTCCGGGGAGCTGTTTTTT. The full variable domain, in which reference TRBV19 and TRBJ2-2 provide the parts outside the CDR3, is DGGITQSPKYLFRKEGQNVTLSCEQNLNHDAMYWYRQDPGQGLRLIYYSQIVNDFQKGDIAEGYSVSREKKESFPLTVTSAQKNPTAFYLCASNEQGRSGELFFGEGSRLTVL.

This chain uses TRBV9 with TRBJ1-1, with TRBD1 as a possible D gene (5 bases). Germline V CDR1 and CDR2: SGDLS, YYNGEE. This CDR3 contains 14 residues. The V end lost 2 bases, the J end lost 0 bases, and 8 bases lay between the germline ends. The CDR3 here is CASSVGGVNTEAFF. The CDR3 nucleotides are TGTGCCAGCAGCGTCGGAGGGGTGAACACTGAAGCTTTCTTT.

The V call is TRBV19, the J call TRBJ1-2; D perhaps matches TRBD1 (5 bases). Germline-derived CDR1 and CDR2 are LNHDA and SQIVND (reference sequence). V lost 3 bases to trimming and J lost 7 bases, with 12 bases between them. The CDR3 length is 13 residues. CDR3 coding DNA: TGTGCCAGTAGTATGCGCAGGGCCGGTGGCTACACCTTC. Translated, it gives CASSMRRAGGYTF.

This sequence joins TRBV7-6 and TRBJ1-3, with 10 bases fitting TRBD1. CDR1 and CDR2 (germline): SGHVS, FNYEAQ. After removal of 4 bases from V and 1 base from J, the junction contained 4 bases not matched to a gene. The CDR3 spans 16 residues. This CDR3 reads CASSSGQGDSGNTIYF. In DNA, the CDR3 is TGTGCCAGCAGCTCCGGACAGGGGGATTCTGGAAACACCATATATTTT.

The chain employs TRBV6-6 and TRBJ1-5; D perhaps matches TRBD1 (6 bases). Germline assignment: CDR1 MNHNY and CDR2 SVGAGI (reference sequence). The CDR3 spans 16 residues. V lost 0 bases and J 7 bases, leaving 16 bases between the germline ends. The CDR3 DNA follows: TGTGCCAGCAGTTACTCGGACAGCCCTGCCTGGCAGCCCCAGCATTTT. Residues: CASSYSDSPAWQPQHF.

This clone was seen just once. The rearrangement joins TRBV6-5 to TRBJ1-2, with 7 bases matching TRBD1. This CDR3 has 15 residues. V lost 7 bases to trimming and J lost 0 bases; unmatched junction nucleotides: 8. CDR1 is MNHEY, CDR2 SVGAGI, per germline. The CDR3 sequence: CASILRDSPNYGYTF. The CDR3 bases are TGTGCCAGCATCCTCCGGGACAGCCCTAACTATGGCTACACCTTC.

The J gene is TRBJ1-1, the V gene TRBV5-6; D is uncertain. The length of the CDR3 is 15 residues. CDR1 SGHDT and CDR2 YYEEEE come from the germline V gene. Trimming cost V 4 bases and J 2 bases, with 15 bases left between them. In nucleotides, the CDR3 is TGTGCCAGCAGCCCCCCAGGTGTCCGAAACACTGAAGCTTTCTTT. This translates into CASSPPGVRNTEAFF.

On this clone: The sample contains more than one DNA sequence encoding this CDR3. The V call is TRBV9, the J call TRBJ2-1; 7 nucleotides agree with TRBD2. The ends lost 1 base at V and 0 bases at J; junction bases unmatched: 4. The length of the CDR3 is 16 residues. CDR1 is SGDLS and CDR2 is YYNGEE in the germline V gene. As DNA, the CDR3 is TGTGCCAGCAGCGTATTGGCGGGAGTCTCCTACAATGAGCAGTTCTTC. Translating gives CASSVLAGVSYNEQFF. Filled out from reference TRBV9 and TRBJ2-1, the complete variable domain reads DSGVTQTPKHLITATGQRVTLRCSPRSGDLSVYWYQQSLDQGLQFLIQYYNGEERAKGNILERFSAQQFPDLHSELNLSSLELGDSALYFCASSVLAGVSYNEQFFGPGTRLTVL.

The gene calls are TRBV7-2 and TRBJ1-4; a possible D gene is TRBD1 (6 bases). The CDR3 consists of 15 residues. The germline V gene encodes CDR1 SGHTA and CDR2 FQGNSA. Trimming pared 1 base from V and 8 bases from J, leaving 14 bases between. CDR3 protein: CASSLGDRLGEKLFF. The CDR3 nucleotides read TGTGCCAGCAGCTTAGGAGACAGGCTCGGAGAAAAACTGTTTTTT. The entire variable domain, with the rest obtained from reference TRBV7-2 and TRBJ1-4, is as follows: GAGVSQSPSNKVTEKGKDVELRCDPISGHTALYWYRQSLGQGLEFLIYFQGNSAPDKSGLPSDRFSAERTGGSVSTLTIQRTQQEDSAVYLCASSLGDRLGEKLFFGSGTQLSVL.

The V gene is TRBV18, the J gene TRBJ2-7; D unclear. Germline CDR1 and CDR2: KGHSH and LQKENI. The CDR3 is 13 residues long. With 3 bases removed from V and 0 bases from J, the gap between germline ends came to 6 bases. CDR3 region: CASSPQASYEQYV. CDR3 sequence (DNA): TGTGCCAGCTCACCTCAAGCCTCCTACGAGCAGTACGTC.

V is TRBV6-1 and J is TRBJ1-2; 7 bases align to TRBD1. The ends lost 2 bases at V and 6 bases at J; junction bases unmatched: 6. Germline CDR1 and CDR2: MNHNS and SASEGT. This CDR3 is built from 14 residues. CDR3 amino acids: CASSEHRGRDGYTF. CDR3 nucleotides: TGTGCCAGCAGTGAACACAGGGGACGGGATGGCTACACCTTC.

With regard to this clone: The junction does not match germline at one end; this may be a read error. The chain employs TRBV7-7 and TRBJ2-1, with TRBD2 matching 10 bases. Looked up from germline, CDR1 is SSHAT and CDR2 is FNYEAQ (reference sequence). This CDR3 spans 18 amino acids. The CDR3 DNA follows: TGTGCTAGCAGCTTAGGGGCTAGCGGGAGCATGGCCTACAATGAGCAGTTCTTC. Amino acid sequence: CASSLGASGSMAYNEQFF.

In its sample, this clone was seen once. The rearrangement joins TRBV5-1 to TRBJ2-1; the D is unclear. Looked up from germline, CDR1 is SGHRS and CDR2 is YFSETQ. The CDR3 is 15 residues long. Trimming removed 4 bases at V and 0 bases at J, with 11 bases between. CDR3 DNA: TGCGCCAGCAGCCGCAACCCGAGCTCCTACAATGAGCAGTTCTTC. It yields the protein CASSRNPSSYNEQFF.

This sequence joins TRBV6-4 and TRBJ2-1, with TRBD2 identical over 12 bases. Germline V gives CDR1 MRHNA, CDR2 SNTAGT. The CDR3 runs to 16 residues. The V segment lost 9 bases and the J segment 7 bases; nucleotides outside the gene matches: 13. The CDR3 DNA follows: TGTGCCAGGAGCTACCTTTCTAGCGGGAGGGGGAATGAGCAGTTCTTC. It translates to CARSYLSSGRGNEQFF.

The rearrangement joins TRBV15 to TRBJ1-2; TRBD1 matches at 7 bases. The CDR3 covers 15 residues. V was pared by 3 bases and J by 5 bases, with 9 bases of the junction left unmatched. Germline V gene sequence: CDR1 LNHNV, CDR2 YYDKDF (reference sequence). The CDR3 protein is CATSRYRGGEYGYTF. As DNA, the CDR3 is TGTGCCACCAGCAGGTACCGAGGGGGCGAATATGGCTACACCTTC.

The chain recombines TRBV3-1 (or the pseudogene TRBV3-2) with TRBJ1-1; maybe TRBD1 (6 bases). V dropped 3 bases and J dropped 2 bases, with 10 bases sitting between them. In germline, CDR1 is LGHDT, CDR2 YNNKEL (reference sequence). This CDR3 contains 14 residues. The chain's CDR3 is CASSHRQDNTEAFF. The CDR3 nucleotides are TGTGCCAGCAGCCATCGACAGGACAACACTGAAGCTTTCTTT.

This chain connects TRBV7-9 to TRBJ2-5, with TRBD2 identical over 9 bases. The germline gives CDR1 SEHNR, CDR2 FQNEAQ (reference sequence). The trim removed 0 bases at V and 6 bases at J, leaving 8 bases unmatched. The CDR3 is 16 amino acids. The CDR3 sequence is CASSLATGTSTKTQYF. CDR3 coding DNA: TGTGCCAGCAGCTTAGCCACCGGGACTAGCACAAAGACCCAGTACTTC.

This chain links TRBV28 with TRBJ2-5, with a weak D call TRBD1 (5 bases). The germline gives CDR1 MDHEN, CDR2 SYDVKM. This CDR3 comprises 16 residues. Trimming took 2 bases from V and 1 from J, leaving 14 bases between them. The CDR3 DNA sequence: TGTGCCAGCAGTTTACTCGTGGGGCCGACCCAAGAGACCCAGTACTTC. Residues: CASSLLVGPTQETQYF.

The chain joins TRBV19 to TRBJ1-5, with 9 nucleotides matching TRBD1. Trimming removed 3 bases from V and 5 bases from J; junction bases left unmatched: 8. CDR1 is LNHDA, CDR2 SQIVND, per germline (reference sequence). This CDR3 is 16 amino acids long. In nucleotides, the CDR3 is TGTGCCAGTAGTATGGGGACAGGGAGTTTCGATCAGCCCCAGCATTTT. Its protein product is CASSMGTGSFDQPQHF.

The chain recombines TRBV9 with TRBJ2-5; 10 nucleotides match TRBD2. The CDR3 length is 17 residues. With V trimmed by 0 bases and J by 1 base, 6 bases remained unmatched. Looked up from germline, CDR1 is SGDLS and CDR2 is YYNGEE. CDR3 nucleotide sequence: TGTGCCAGCAGCGTAGGATCTAGCGGGAGTACCCAAGAGACCCAGTACTTC. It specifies CASSVGSSGSTQETQYF.

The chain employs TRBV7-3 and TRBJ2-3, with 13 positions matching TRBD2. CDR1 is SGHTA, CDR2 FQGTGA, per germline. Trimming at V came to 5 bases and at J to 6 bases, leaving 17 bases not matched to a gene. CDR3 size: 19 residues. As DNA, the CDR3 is TGTGCCAGCAGCCCCAACGTCGGACTAGCGGGAGCGGCCCCTGATACGCAGTATTTT. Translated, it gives CASSPNVGLAGAAPDTQYF.

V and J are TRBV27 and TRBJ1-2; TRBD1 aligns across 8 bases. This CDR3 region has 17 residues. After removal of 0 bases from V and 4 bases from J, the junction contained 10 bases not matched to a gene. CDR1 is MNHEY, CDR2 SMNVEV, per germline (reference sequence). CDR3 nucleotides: TGTGCCAGCAGTTTATCCCCAAAAGGACAGGGCGCCTATGGCTACACCTTC. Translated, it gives CASSLSPKGQGAYGYTF.

The CDR3 region is CASSQDGAFGGSEFF. The CDR3 nucleotides are TGTGCCAGCAGCCAAGATGGGGCCTTTGGCGGGAGCGAGTTCTTC. The V and J genes are TRBV3-1 (or the pseudogene TRBV3-2) and TRBJ2-1; 7 nucleotides match TRBD2. Germline values: CDR1 LGHDT, CDR2 YNNKEL (reference sequence). J was trimmed by 14 bases and V by 0 bases; bases with no gene match: 13. The CDR3 extends over 15 amino acids.

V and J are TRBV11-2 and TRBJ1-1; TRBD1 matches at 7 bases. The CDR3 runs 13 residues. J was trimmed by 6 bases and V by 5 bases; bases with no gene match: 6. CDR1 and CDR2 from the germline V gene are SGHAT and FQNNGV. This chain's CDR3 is CASSVQGTAEAFF. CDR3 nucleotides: TGTGCCAGCAGCGTACAGGGGACTGCTGAAGCTTTCTTT.

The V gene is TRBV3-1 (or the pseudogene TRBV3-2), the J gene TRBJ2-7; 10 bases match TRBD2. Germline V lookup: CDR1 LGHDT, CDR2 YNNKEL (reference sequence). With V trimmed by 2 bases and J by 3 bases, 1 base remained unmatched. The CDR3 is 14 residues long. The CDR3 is CASSQLAGVYEQYF. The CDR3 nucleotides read TGTGCCAGCAGCCAACTAGCGGGAGTCTACGAGCAGTACTTC.

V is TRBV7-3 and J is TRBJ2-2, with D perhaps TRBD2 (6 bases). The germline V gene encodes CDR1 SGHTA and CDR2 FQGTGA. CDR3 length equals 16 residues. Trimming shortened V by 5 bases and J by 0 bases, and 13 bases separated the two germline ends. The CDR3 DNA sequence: TGTGCCAGCAGCCCTACAGGCGGGGCGAACACCGGGGAGCTGTTTTTT. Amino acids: CASSPTGGANTGELFF.

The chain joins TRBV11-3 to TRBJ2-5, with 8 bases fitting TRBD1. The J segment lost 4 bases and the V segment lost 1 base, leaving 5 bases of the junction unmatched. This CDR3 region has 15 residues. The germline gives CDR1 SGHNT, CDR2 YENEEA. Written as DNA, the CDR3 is TGTGCCAGCAGCTTAGTCAGGGGGCGCGGAGAGACCCAGTACTTC. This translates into CASSLVRGRGETQYF.